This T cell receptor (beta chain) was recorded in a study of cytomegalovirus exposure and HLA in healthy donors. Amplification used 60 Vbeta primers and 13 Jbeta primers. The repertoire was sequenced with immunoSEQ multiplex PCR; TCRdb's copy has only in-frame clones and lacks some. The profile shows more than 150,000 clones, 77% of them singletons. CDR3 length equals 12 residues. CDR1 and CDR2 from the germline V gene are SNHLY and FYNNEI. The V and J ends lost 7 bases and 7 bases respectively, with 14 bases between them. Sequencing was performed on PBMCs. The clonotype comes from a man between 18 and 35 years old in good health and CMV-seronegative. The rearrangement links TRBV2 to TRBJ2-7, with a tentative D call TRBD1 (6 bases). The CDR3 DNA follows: TGTGCCAGCAACTTCCAGGGGTGGGAGCAGTACTTC. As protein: CASNFQGWEQYF.